Listed below are T cell receptor beta chains from one sample, sequenced in a study of a mutant IDH1 vaccine in newly diagnosed glioma. The method was immunoSEQ multiplex PCR; TCRdb's version includes in-frame clones alone and lacks a portion of them. The profile covers about 60,000 clones, with about 80% appearing a single time and roughly 13% taken by the ten largest. These receptors' antigens are unknown. The starting material was PBMCs, obtained from a glioma patient whose treatment included an IDH1 peptide vaccine. The receptors come from a man younger than 30 with glioma. The CDR3 runs from the conserved cysteine through the conserved F or W. Fields, in order: D gene, V gene, J gene, clone size, CDR3 protein, CDR3 DNA. The D gene is left open where the match is weak. Some rows have no size entry. The others give once, few or many, or a class for an expanded clone.

d_gene: NA
v_gene: TRBV14
j_gene: TRBJ2-1
abundance: NA
CDR3aa: CASSQVSWASEKHYNEQFF
CDR3nt: TGTGCCAGCAGCCAAGTCTCATGGGCTAGCGAGAAACACTACAATGAGCAGTTCTTC

d_gene: TRBD1
v_gene: TRBV27
j_gene: TRBJ2-2
abundance: NA
CDR3aa: CASSLDRGNTGELFF
CDR3nt: TGTGCCAGCAGTCTGGACAGGGGAAACACCGGGGAGCTGTTTTTT

d_gene: NA
v_gene: TRBV27
j_gene: TRBJ2-3
abundance: NA
CDR3aa: CASSLWPGKDTQYF
CDR3nt: TGTGCCAGCAGTTTGTGGCCCGGGAAAGATACGCAGTATTTT

d_gene: NA
v_gene: TRBV6-6
j_gene: TRBJ1-2
abundance: NA
CDR3aa: CASSYYGDYGYTF
CDR3nt: TGTGCCAGCAGTTACTATGGGGACTATGGCTACACCTTC

d_gene: NA
v_gene: TRBV5-4
j_gene: TRBJ1-5
abundance: NA
CDR3aa: CASSEDGRNQPQHF
CDR3nt: TGTGCCAGCAGCGAGGACGGCCGCAATCAGCCCCAGCATTTT

d_gene: NA
v_gene: TRBV5-4
j_gene: TRBJ1-2
abundance: NA
CDR3aa: CASSFRDAGYTF
CDR3nt: TGTGCCAGCAGCTTCAGGGACGCTGGCTACACCTTC

d_gene: TRBD1
v_gene: TRBV27
j_gene: TRBJ2-7
abundance: NA
CDR3aa: CASSFGQGYEQYF
CDR3nt: TGTGCCAGCAGTTTCGGACAGGGCTACGAGCAGTACTTC

d_gene: NA
v_gene: TRBV4-3
j_gene: TRBJ2-6
abundance: once
CDR3aa: CASSQSTTPAAGANVLTF
CDR3nt: TGCGCCAGCAGCCAATCCACTACCCCCGCCGCCGGGGCCAACGTCCTGACTTTC

d_gene: NA
v_gene: TRBV6-1
j_gene: TRBJ2-3
abundance: once
CDR3aa: CASSEGGGSGDTQYF
CDR3nt: TGTGCCAGCAGTGAAGGAGGGGGGTCGGGAGATACGCAGTATTTT

d_gene: NA
v_gene: TRBV27
j_gene: TRBJ1-2
abundance: NA
CDR3aa: CASSLSNQGLSNYGYTF
CDR3nt: TGTGCCAGCAGTTTATCAAATCAGGGCCTAAGTAACTATGGCTACACCTTC

d_gene: TRBD2
v_gene: TRBV4-1
j_gene: TRBJ2-3
abundance: NA
CDR3aa: CASSQPGGTQYF
CDR3nt: TGCGCCAGCAGCCAACCGGGGGGTACGCAGTATTTT

d_gene: TRBD2
v_gene: TRBV30
j_gene: TRBJ2-3
abundance: NA
CDR3aa: CAWSAGPGTDTQYF
CDR3nt: TGTGCCTGGTCAGCGGGACCCGGGACAGATACGCAGTATTTT

d_gene: TRBD2
v_gene: TRBV7-8
j_gene: TRBJ2-2
abundance: NA
CDR3aa: CASSRIAGAGGELFF
CDR3nt: TGTGCCAGCAGCCGAATAGCGGGAGCGGGCGGGGAGCTGTTTTTT

d_gene: NA
v_gene: TRBV28
j_gene: TRBJ2-2
abundance: NA
CDR3aa: CASSLSGPNTGELFF
CDR3nt: TGTGCCAGCAGTTTAAGCGGGCCGAACACCGGGGAGCTGTTTTTT

d_gene: NA
v_gene: TRBV9
j_gene: TRBJ2-7
abundance: once
CDR3aa: CASSVDTGWGEQYF
CDR3nt: TGTGCCAGCAGCGTGGACACCGGATGGGGCGAGCAGTACTTC

d_gene: NA
v_gene: TRBV28
j_gene: TRBJ2-4
abundance: NA
CDR3aa: CASSLGDLAKNIQYF
CDR3nt: TGTGCCAGCAGTTTAGGGGATCTAGCCAAAAACATTCAGTACTTC

d_gene: NA
v_gene: TRBV7-3
j_gene: TRBJ1-1
abundance: NA
CDR3aa: CASSFWTNTEAFF
CDR3nt: TGTGCCAGCAGCTTTTGGACGAACACTGAAGCTTTCTTT

d_gene: TRBD2
v_gene: TRBV4-2
j_gene: TRBJ2-5
abundance: NA
CDR3aa: CASSQEASGGARVETQYF
CDR3nt: TGTGCCAGCAGCCAAGAGGCTAGCGGGGGGGCCAGGGTCGAGACCCAGTACTTC

d_gene: TRBD2
v_gene: TRBV4-2
j_gene: TRBJ2-1
abundance: NA
CDR3aa: CASSQVGSGTSNEQFF
CDR3nt: TGTGCCAGCAGCCAAGTTGGCAGTGGGACTAGCAATGAGCAGTTCTTC

d_gene: NA
v_gene: TRBV4-3
j_gene: TRBJ2-1
abundance: NA
CDR3aa: CASSQESTPYNEQFF
CDR3nt: TGCGCCAGCAGCCAAGAGAGTACACCCTACAATGAGCAGTTCTTC

d_gene: TRBD2
v_gene: TRBV6-5
j_gene: TRBJ2-3
abundance: NA
CDR3aa: CASSYWASGRADTQYF
CDR3nt: TGTGCCAGCAGTTATTGGGCTAGCGGGAGGGCAGATACGCAGTATTTT

d_gene: NA
v_gene: TRBV7-2
j_gene: TRBJ2-7
abundance: NA
CDR3aa: CASSPAGTRLDSYEQYF
CDR3nt: TGTGCCAGCAGCCCCGCGGGGACTCGGCTAGACTCCTACGAGCAGTACTTC

d_gene: NA
v_gene: TRBV29-1
j_gene: TRBJ1-2
abundance: NA
CDR3aa: CSVRWFDLGGYTF
CDR3nt: TGCAGCGTTCGCTGGTTCGACCTGGGCGGCTACACCTTC

d_gene: TRBD2
v_gene: TRBV5-3
j_gene: TRBJ2-2
abundance: NA
CDR3aa: CARRVAGGPATGELFF
CDR3nt: TGTGCCAGAAGGGTAGCGGGAGGGCCGGCCACCGGGGAGCTGTTTTTT

d_gene: NA
v_gene: TRBV7-2
j_gene: TRBJ1-5
abundance: once
CDR3aa: CASSLVPLNQPQHF
CDR3nt: TGTGCCAGCAGCTTAGTACCGCTCAATCAGCCCCAGCATTTT

d_gene: NA
v_gene: TRBV4-3
j_gene: TRBJ1-2
abundance: NA
CDR3aa: CASSLSTGNNYGYTF
CDR3nt: TGCGCCAGCAGCCTTTCGACAGGAAATAACTATGGCTACACCTTC

d_gene: TRBD2
v_gene: TRBV27
j_gene: TRBJ2-5
abundance: NA
CDR3aa: CASSHWTGWRAIAGGRRGLTQYF
CDR3nt: TGTGCCAGCAGTCACTGGACAGGGTGGAGGGCAATAGCGGGAGGTCGCCGAGGGTTGACCCAGTACTTC

d_gene: NA
v_gene: TRBV29-1
j_gene: TRBJ1-4
abundance: once
CDR3aa: CSVAGTGATNEKLFF
CDR3nt: TGCAGCGTCGCCGGGACCGGTGCAACTAATGAAAAACTGTTTTTT

d_gene: NA
v_gene: TRBV5-4
j_gene: TRBJ2-3
abundance: NA
CDR3aa: CASSNPSTDTQYF
CDR3nt: TGTGCCAGCAGCAACCCTAGCACAGATACGCAGTATTTT

d_gene: NA
v_gene: TRBV19
j_gene: TRBJ2-7
abundance: NA
CDR3aa: CASSIRPSFYEQYF
CDR3nt: TGTGCCAGTAGTATTAGGCCCTCTTTCTACGAGCAGTACTTC

d_gene: NA
v_gene: TRBV19
j_gene: TRBJ1-2
abundance: few
CDR3aa: CASNDNSLYGYTF
CDR3nt: TGTGCCAGTAATGATAACAGTTTATATGGCTACACCTTC

d_gene: NA
v_gene: TRBV28
j_gene: TRBJ1-5
abundance: NA
CDR3aa: CASSFVRNQPQHF
CDR3nt: TGTGCCAGCAGTTTCGTACGCAATCAGCCCCAGCATTTT

d_gene: NA
v_gene: TRBV18
j_gene: TRBJ1-6
abundance: NA
CDR3aa: CASSPGRGGPNSPLHF
CDR3nt: TGTGCCAGCTCACCAGGGCGAGGGGGACCTAATTCACCCCTCCACTTT

d_gene: NA
v_gene: TRBV4-2
j_gene: TRBJ2-7
abundance: NA
CDR3aa: CASSQWTAGYEQYF
CDR3nt: TGTGCCAGCAGCCAATGGACAGCCGGCTACGAGCAGTACTTC

d_gene: TRBD2
v_gene: TRBV4-2
j_gene: TRBJ2-7
abundance: NA
CDR3aa: CASSQGHTSGSVSYEQYF
CDR3nt: TGTGCCAGCAGCCAAGGGCACACTAGCGGGAGTGTCTCCTACGAGCAGTACTTC

d_gene: NA
v_gene: TRBV30
j_gene: TRBJ1-1
abundance: NA
CDR3aa: CAWRPPGPSNTEAFF
CDR3nt: TGTGCCTGGAGGCCCCCGGGCCCTTCTAACACTGAAGCTTTCTTT

d_gene: NA
v_gene: TRBV4-2
j_gene: TRBJ2-5
abundance: NA
CDR3aa: CASSPKSIGVETQYF
CDR3nt: TGTGCCAGCAGCCCTAAATCTATCGGGGTAGAGACCCAGTACTTC

d_gene: NA
v_gene: TRBV19
j_gene: TRBJ1-2
abundance: NA
CDR3aa: CASTSLGENNGYTF
CDR3nt: TGTGCCAGTACTTCCCTTGGGGAAAACAATGGCTACACCTTC

d_gene: TRBD2
v_gene: TRBV14
j_gene: TRBJ2-1
abundance: NA
CDR3aa: CASSQDFSGGPHNEQFF
CDR3nt: TGTGCCAGCAGCCAAGATTTTAGCGGGGGGCCTCACAATGAGCAGTTCTTC

d_gene: NA
v_gene: TRBV11-2
j_gene: TRBJ2-5
abundance: NA
CDR3aa: CASSTTPGQGGETQYF
CDR3nt: TGTGCCAGCAGCACAACACCTGGGCAGGGGGGAGAGACCCAGTACTTC

d_gene: NA
v_gene: TRBV7-9
j_gene: TRBJ1-1
abundance: NA
CDR3aa: CASSLVVGDEAFF
CDR3nt: TGTGCCAGCAGCTTAGTCGTCGGGGACGAAGCTTTCTTT

d_gene: NA
v_gene: TRBV4-2
j_gene: TRBJ1-1
abundance: NA
CDR3aa: CASSQEYGEATEAFF
CDR3nt: TGTGCCAGCAGCCAAGAATACGGAGAGGCCACTGAAGCTTTCTTT

d_gene: NA
v_gene: TRBV7-9
j_gene: TRBJ1-1
abundance: NA
CDR3aa: CASSFDGRPNTEAFF
CDR3nt: TGTGCCAGCAGCTTTGATGGCAGACCGAACACTGAAGCTTTCTTT

d_gene: TRBD1
v_gene: TRBV7-8
j_gene: TRBJ2-2
abundance: NA
CDR3aa: CASSHRDRANTGELFF
CDR3nt: TGTGCCAGCAGCCATCGGGACAGGGCGAACACCGGGGAGCTGTTTTTT

d_gene: NA
v_gene: TRBV27
j_gene: TRBJ1-1
abundance: medium-sized
CDR3aa: CASSLFEGGPEAFF
CDR3nt: TGTGCCAGCAGCCTCTTTGAGGGGGGGCCTGAAGCTTTCTTT

d_gene: TRBD1
v_gene: TRBV30
j_gene: TRBJ2-2
abundance: NA
CDR3aa: CAWSFGRGTGELFF
CDR3nt: TGTGCCTGGAGTTTCGGCAGGGGGACCGGGGAGCTGTTTTTT

d_gene: TRBD2
v_gene: TRBV9
j_gene: TRBJ2-7
abundance: once
CDR3aa: CASSVAPSGVGEQYF
CDR3nt: TGTGCCAGCAGCGTAGCTCCTAGCGGGGTGGGCGAGCAGTACTTC

d_gene: NA
v_gene: TRBV9
j_gene: TRBJ2-3
abundance: NA
CDR3aa: CASSVATLDTGDTQYF
CDR3nt: TGTGCCAGCAGCGTAGCTACTTTGGACACCGGAGATACGCAGTATTTT